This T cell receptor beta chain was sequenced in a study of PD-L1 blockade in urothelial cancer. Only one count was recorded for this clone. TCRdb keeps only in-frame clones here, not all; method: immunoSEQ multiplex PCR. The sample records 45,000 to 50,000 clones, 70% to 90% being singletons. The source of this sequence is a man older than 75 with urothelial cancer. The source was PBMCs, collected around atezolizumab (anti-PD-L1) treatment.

The CDR3 sequence: CASRGTGGGGDEQYF. The DNA of the CDR3 is TGTGCCAGCAGAGGCACTGGGGGGGGCGGCGACGAGCAGTACTTC. The chain has TRBV5-4 and TRBJ2-7, with D perhaps TRBD2 (7 bases). Germline lookup yields CDR1 SGHNT and CDR2 YYREEE (reference sequence). V lost 5 bases to trimming and J lost 5 bases, with 20 bases between them. The CDR3 runs 15 residues.